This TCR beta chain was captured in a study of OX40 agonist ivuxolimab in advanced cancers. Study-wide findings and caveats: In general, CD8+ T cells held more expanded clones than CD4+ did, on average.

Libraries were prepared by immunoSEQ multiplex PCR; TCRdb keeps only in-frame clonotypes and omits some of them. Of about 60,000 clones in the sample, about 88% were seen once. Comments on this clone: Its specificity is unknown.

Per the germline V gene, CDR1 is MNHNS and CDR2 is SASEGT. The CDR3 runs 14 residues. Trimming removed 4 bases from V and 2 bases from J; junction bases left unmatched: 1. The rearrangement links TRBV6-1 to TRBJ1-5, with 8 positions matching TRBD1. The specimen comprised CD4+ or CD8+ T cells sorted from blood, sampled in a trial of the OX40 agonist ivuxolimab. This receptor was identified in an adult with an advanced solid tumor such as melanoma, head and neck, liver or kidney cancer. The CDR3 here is CASSATGGNQPQHF. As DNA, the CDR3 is TGTGCCAGCAGTGCGACAGGGGGCAATCAGCCCCAGCATTTT.